The rows below give T cell receptor beta chains drawn from one sample of a study of CD8 T cells in Susac syndrome. Via MiXCR, TCRdb re-called the immunoSEQ multiplex PCR reads, giving one row per CDR3 protein. The sample lists approximately 190,000 distinct CDR3 sequences, roughly 94% occurring once. Sequencing was performed on CD8+ T cells from PBMCs. Every receptor here comes from a human donor with Susac syndrome. CDR3s include the opening cysteine and the closing phenylalanine or tryptophan. The order of the fields is J gene, D gene, V gene, clone size, CDR3 protein, CDR3 DNA. The D gene is left open where the match is weak. Rows give clone size only sometimes, using once, few, many, or a class for an expanded clone.

TRBJ2-5 . TRBV11-2 . CASSSDPIQRKTQYF TGTGCCAGCAGCTCCGACCCTATCCAAAGAAAGACCCAGTACTTC
TRBJ1-5 TRBD1 TRBV28 . CASSLSGGGQPQHF TGTGCCAGCAGTTTATCAGGGGGCGGGCAGCCCCAGCATTTT
TRBJ2-4 . TRBV7-2 . CASSSRDIENIQYF TGTGCCAGCAGCTCCCGGGACATCGAGAACATTCAGTACTTC
TRBJ2-1 . TRBV28 . CASSLTGVSYNEQFF TGTGCCAGCAGTTTAACGGGGGTGTCCTACAATGAGCAGTTCTTC
TRBJ1-1 . TRBV28 . CASRPTPGQMEAFF TGTGCCAGTCGCCCCACTCCTGGACAAATGGAAGCTTTCTTT
TRBJ2-7 . TRBV5-4 . CASSLVRDGDYEQYF TGTGCCAGCAGCTTGGTCCGGGACGGAGACTACGAGCAGTACTTC
TRBJ2-7 . TRBV6-6 . CASSSPPGPDYEQYF TGTGCCAGCAGCTCTCCCCCGGGGCCGGATTACGAGCAGTACTTC
TRBJ2-7 . TRBV9 . CASSVGWSSEQYF TGTGCCAGCAGCGTAGGTTGGTCCAGCGAGCAGTACTTC
TRBJ1-2 . TRBV9 . CASSVDGGLYTF TGTGCCAGCAGCGTAGATGGGGGCCTCTACACCTTC
TRBJ2-1 TRBD1 TRBV5-6 . CASSSGDRDEQFF TGTGCCAGCAGCTCGGGGGACAGGGACGAGCAGTTCTTC
TRBJ2-6 TRBD1 TRBV13 . CASSLKGASGANVLTF TGTGCCAGCAGCTTAAAGGGGGCTAGTGGGGCCAACGTCCTGACTTTC
TRBJ2-1 . TRBV9 . CASSVGGRPYNEQFF TGTGCCAGCAGCGTTGGGGGTCGGCCCTACAATGAGCAGTTCTTC
TRBJ2-5 . TRBV7-9 . CASSPRLAPETQYF TGTGCCAGCAGCCCGCGGCTAGCGCCGGAGACCCAGTACTTC
TRBJ1-1 . TRBV9 . CASSQINTVMNTEAFF TGTGCCAGCAGCCAAATAAATACAGTCATGAACACTGAAGCTTTCTTT
TRBJ2-2 TRBD2 TRBV12-3/TRBV12-4 . CASSFVLADGNTGELFF TGTGCCAGCAGTTTTGTACTAGCGGACGGGAACACCGGGGAGCTGTTTTTT
TRBJ2-5 TRBD2 TRBV27 . CASGGLAQETQYF TGTGCCAGCGGGGGACTAGCCCAAGAGACCCAGTACTTC
TRBJ2-7 . TRBV4-1 . CASSQGPGTLHVNEQYF TGCGCCAGCAGCCAAGGCCCCGGGACTCTCCATGTGAACGAGCAGTACTTC
TRBJ1-2 . TRBV28 . CASSETESTYGYTF TGTGCCAGCAGCGAGACAGAATCTACCTATGGCTACACCTTC
TRBJ1-5 TRBD1 TRBV27 . CASSSGQGYNQPQHF TGTGCCAGCAGTTCGGGACAGGGGTACAATCAGCCCCAGCATTTT
TRBJ2-2 . TRBV7-9 . CASTPTKNTGELFF TGTGCCAGCACCCCAACCAAGAACACCGGGGAGCTGTTTTTT
TRBJ2-1 . TRBV19 . CASSILHSSYNEQFF TGTGCCAGTAGTATTCTACATTCCTCCTACAATGAGCAGTTCTTC
TRBJ2-7 . TRBV20-1 few CSARDLYEQYF TGCAGTGCTCGAGACTTATACGAGCAGTACTTC
TRBJ2-1 . TRBV5-6 . CASSRRGYYNEQFF TGTGCCAGCAGCCGGCGGGGATACTACAATGAGCAGTTCTTC
TRBJ2-3 . TRBV6-6 . CASSYSLPQEQYF TGTGCCAGCAGTTACTCTCTCCCCCAGGAGCAGTATTTT
TRBJ2-2 . TRBV7-8 . CASSLPERANTGELFF TGTGCCAGCAGCTTACCGGAACGCGCGAACACCGGGGAGCTGTTTTTT
TRBJ1-5 . TRBV16 . CASSQGGEGRNQPQHF TGTGCCAGCAGCCAGGGGGGGGAGGGGCGCAATCAGCCCCAGCATTTT
TRBJ1-1 TRBD1 TRBV5-1 . CASSLGPGGETEAFF TGCGCCAGCAGCTTAGGTCCAGGGGGTGAGACTGAAGCTTTCTTT
TRBJ2-1 . TRBV7-8 . CASSSRRDVSGANNEQFF TGTGCCAGCAGCTCCCGACGGGATGTTAGCGGAGCTAACAATGAGCAGTTCTTC
TRBJ2-3 TRBD2 TRBV20-1 . CSASGSGTSGGFTDTQYF TGCAGTGCTAGTGGTTCGGGGACTAGCGGGGGTTTCACAGATACGCAGTATTTT
TRBJ2-2 . TRBV7-9 . CASSFLQGSTGELFF TGTGCCAGCAGCTTTTTACAGGGATCCACCGGGGAGCTGTTTTTT
TRBJ1-5 TRBD1 TRBV12-3/TRBV12-4 . CASSNTGTEGDQPQHF TGTGCCAGCAGTAATACCGGGACAGAAGGGGACCAGCCCCAGCATTTT
TRBJ2-1 TRBD1 TRBV28 . CASSSGTGGDEQFF TGTGCCAGCAGTTCCGGGACAGGGGGGGATGAGCAGTTCTTC
TRBJ2-3 . TRBV7-3 once CASSLEVTGRRDTQYF TGTGCCAGCAGCTTAGAGGTGACAGGACGACGGGATACGCAGTATTTT
TRBJ2-1 . TRBV7-8 . CASSLGGAKYNEQFF TGTGCCAGCAGCTTAGGAGGGGCCAAATACAATGAGCAGTTCTTC
TRBJ2-1 . TRBV29-1 . CSVERRLDNNEQFF TGCAGCGTTGAAAGGAGACTAGATAACAATGAGCAGTTCTTC
TRBJ2-5 . TRBV25-1 . CASGIQGQETQYF TGTGCCAGCGGGATTCAGGGACAAGAGACCCAGTACTTC